These 8 T cell receptor beta chains were sequenced from one sample in a study of identical twins. TCRdb itself ran the 5' RACE reads through MiXCR, one entry per CDR3 protein. The table has about 330,000 distinct CDR3 sequences, roughly an eighth seen once. This same sample was also part of a study on yellow fever vaccine responses in identical twins.

The sequenced sample consisted of CD8+ T cells sorted from blood. The receptor source for this set is a woman in her late teens or twenties in good health.

The J gene is TRBJ1-4, the V gene TRBV6-1; 7 bases line up with TRBD1. The CDR3 runs to 16 residues. Germline-derived CDR1 and CDR2 are MNHNS and SASEGT. Trimming at V came to 5 bases and at J to 4 bases, leaving 10 bases not matched to a gene. The CDR3 DNA is TGTGCCAGCAGTCTTTCCCCGGGACAGAATAATGAAAAACTGTTTTTT. It yields the protein CASSLSPGQNNEKLFF.

This clonotype showed up many times. In DNA form, the CDR3 reads TGCGCCAGCAGCCCGTCCGCTGGCGGGAGATTTACGGATGAGCAGTTCTTC. Its translation: CASSPSAGGRFTDEQFF. The rearrangement uses TRBV5-1 and TRBJ2-1; 7 bases line up with TRBD2. V trimming: 4 bases; J trimming: 8 bases; junction bases outside the gene matches: 18. Per germline, CDR1 SGHRS and CDR2 YFSETQ. The CDR3 is made up of 17 amino acids.

This clonotype came up a few times. The J gene is TRBJ2-3, the V gene TRBV5-1; D is tentatively TRBD1 or TRBD2 (6 bases each). Germline V gene sequence: CDR1 SGHRS, CDR2 YFSETQ. V dropped 2 bases and J dropped 2 bases, with 18 bases sitting between them. The CDR3 loop spans 17 amino acids. In nucleotides, the CDR3 is TGCGCCAGCAGCTTTGAGGGGGGTGTGATAGTCACAGATACGCAGTATTTT. Its protein is CASSFEGGVIVTDTQYF.

This clonotype appeared many times. The V call is TRBV4-1, the J call TRBJ1-2; D perhaps matches TRBD1 (5 bases). The V and J ends lost 0 bases and 3 bases respectively, with 11 bases between them. The CDR3 consists of 15 residues. CDR1 is MGHRA, CDR2 YSYEKL, per germline. The CDR3 reads CASSQDSGRDYGYTF. The CDR3 region has the DNA TGCGCCAGCAGCCAAGATTCGGGCAGGGACTATGGCTACACCTTC.

This rearrangement joins TRBV20-1 to TRBJ1-1; tentative D call: TRBD1 (5 bases). This CDR3 spans 15 amino acids. Trimming removed 0 bases at V and 3 bases at J, with 14 bases between. The V gene's germline CDR1 is DFQATT and CDR2 SNEGSKA (reference sequence). This chain's CDR3 is CSARDWTLGDTEAFF. CDR3 DNA: TGCAGTGCTAGAGATTGGACACTGGGGGACACTGAAGCTTTCTTT.

This clonotype was detected a few times. The rearrangement uses TRBV12-3 or TRBV12-4 and TRBJ2-1, with 8 positions matching TRBD2. V was pared by 2 bases and J by 7 bases, with 10 bases of the junction left unmatched. This CDR3 contains 16 residues. This CDR3 reads CASSLRAGGLLNEQFF. The CDR3 DNA is TGTGCCAGCAGTTTAAGGGCGGGAGGCCTCCTAAATGAGCAGTTCTTC.

This clonotype was counted between two and nine times. The chain employs TRBV4-1 and TRBJ2-3; TRBD1 agrees at 8 bases. The germline gives CDR1 MGHRA, CDR2 YSYEKL. V lost 5 bases and J lost 1; bases outside the gene matches: 8. This CDR3 has 16 residues. Here the CDR3 reads CASSEQGVYGTDTQYF. The CDR3 DNA reads TGCGCCAGCAGCGAACAGGGGGTGTATGGCACAGATACGCAGTATTTT.

This clonotype was found many times. J is TRBJ2-4 and V is TRBV5-1, with TRBD1 matching over 7 bases. V was pared by 4 bases and J by 0 bases, with 13 bases of the junction left unmatched. This CDR3 contains 18 residues. Per the germline V gene, CDR1 is SGHRS and CDR2 is YFSETQ. The CDR3 region is CASSAVGQTTIAKNIQYF. Here the CDR3 DNA reads TGCGCCAGCAGCGCGGTGGGACAGACAACAATAGCCAAAAACATTCAGTACTTC.